Listed here are 4 T cell receptor beta chains from one sample, sequenced in a study of STAT5B mutations in CD4+ large granular lymphocyte leukemia. Produced via immunoSEQ multiplex PCR; TCRdb's table is partial and in-frame only. The data hold roughly 24,000 clones, with approximately 75% observed a single time. Source material: CD4+ T cells from blood buffy coats. The receptors come from a human donor in good health.

This clone was counted only a few times. The V gene is TRBV6-6, the J gene TRBJ2-7, with D uncertain. V lost 7 bases and J lost 1, with 5 bases in between. CDR3 size: 11 residues. Germline V gene lookup returns CDR1 MNHNY and CDR2 SVGAGI (reference sequence). The CDR3 protein is CASKQSYEQYF. CDR3 sequence (DNA): TGTGCCAGCAAACAATCCTACGAGCAGTACTTC.

The chain is built from TRBV2 and TRBJ2-1, with D tentatively TRBD1 or TRBD2 (5 bases each). CDR3 length: 14 amino acids. V was shortened by 7 bases and J by 1 base, with 11 bases between the two germline ends. In germline, CDR1 is SNHLY, CDR2 FYNNEI. CDR3 in amino acids: CASIRDQSYNEQFF. For the CDR3, the DNA is TGTGCCAGCATACGGGACCAATCCTACAATGAGCAGTTCTTC.

The CDR3 region is CASSRTGVGEKLFF. For the CDR3, the DNA is TGTGCCAGCAGCCGGACAGGGGTAGGCGAAAAACTGTTTTTT. V and J are TRBV7-2 and TRBJ1-4; 9 nucleotides agree with TRBD1. Germline assignment: CDR1 SGHTA and CDR2 FQGNSA. The V and J ends lost 5 bases and 8 bases, in that order; junction bases with no gene match: 6. This CDR3 spans 14 amino acids.

V gene TRBV28 combines with J gene TRBJ1-1; D is ambiguous. The CDR3 contains 9 residues. The V gene lost 8 bases and the J gene lost 6 bases, with 4 bases spanning the gap. CDR1 is MDHEN, CDR2 SYDVKM, per germline. The CDR3 sequence: CASRSEAFF. The CDR3 DNA sequence: TGTGCCAGCCGGTCTGAAGCTTTCTTT.